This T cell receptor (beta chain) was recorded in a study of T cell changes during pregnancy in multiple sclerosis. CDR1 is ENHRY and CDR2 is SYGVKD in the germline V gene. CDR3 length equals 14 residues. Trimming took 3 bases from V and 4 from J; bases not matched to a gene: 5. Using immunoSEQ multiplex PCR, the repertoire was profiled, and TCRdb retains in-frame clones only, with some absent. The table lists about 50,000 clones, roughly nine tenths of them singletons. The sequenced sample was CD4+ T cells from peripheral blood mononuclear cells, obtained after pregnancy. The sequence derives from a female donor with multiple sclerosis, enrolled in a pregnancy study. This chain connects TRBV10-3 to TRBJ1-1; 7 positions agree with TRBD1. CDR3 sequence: CAISDPGTVTEAFF. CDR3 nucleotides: TGTGCCATCAGTGATCCCGGGACAGTCACTGAAGCTTTCTTT.